In this sample, the clone carrying this T cell receptor (beta chain) turned up a few times. What it recognizes is unknown. This sample was included in a study of beta chain features in type 1 diabetes. The study's findings and limits: Shortening of TCRB CDR3s, moderate but significant, appeared in all four CD4+ subsets of Type 1 diabetes patients.

There are 16 residues in the CDR3. Trimming removed 3 bases from V and 9 bases from J; junction bases left unmatched: 9. Per germline, CDR1 MDHEN and CDR2 SYDVKM. cDNA synthesis used the whole RNA isolate, giving expressed TCRB sequences. Clones were sequenced by immunoSEQ multiplex PCR, and TCRdb holds only the in-frame ones, with some missing. Of a few hundred thousand clones listed, roughly 22% are singletons. This sequence was found in a woman between 40 and 55 years old with type 1 diabetes. Material: naive CD4+ T cells from blood. V usage is TRBV28 and J usage is TRBJ2-1; 12 nucleotides line up with TRBD1. CDR3 residues: CASSFGGQGARGEQFF. The CDR3 nucleotides read TGTGCCAGCAGTTTCGGGGGACAGGGGGCGCGGGGTGAGCAGTTCTTC. Full variable domain (rest looked up from reference TRBV28 and TRBJ2-1): DVKVTQSSRYLVKRTGEKVFLECVQDMDHENMFWYRQDPGLGLRLIYFSYDVKMKEKGDIPEGYSVSREKKERFSLILESASTNQTSMYLCASSFGGQGARGEQFFGPGTRLTVL.